A selection of T cell receptor beta chains follows, all from one sample in a study of cytomegalovirus exposure and HLA in healthy donors. TCRdb's table, derived via immunoSEQ multiplex PCR, lists solely in-frame clones and lacks some. The sample contains some 200,000 clones, 80% to 85% of which appear only once. The sequenced sample consisted of PBMCs. The receptors stem from a woman aged 45-65 years in good health and CMV-seropositive. Both conserved end residues are part of each CDR3. Fields, in order: V gene, clone size, J gene, D gene, CDR3 protein, CDR3 DNA. D genes are given only for firm matches. Not all rows give a size; the values are once, few, many and, for expanded clones, a class.

V gene: TRBV28
clone size: NA
J gene: TRBJ1-2
D gene: TRBD1
CDR3 protein: CASSPTGTGDGYTF
CDR3 DNA: TGTGCCAGCAGTCCTACCGGGACAGGAGATGGCTACACCTTC

V gene: TRBV10-2
clone size: few
J gene: TRBJ1-3
D gene: NA
CDR3 protein: CASADSRGNTIYF
CDR3 DNA: TGCGCCAGCGCGGACAGTAGAGGAAACACCATATATTTT

V gene: TRBV10-3
clone size: once
J gene: TRBJ1-1
D gene: TRBD1
CDR3 protein: CAISDRGGTEAFF
CDR3 DNA: TGTGCCATCAGCGACAGGGGGGGTACTGAAGCTTTCTTT

V gene: TRBV29-1
clone size: NA
J gene: TRBJ2-3
D gene: TRBD1
CDR3 protein: CSVTGTAPHSTDTQYF
CDR3 DNA: TGCAGCGTTACCGGGACAGCCCCCCATAGCACAGATACGCAGTATTTT

V gene: TRBV7-9
clone size: NA
J gene: TRBJ2-5
D gene: NA
CDR3 protein: CASSPAGTQYF
CDR3 DNA: TGTGCCAGCAGCCCGGCGGGGACCCAGTACTTC

V gene: TRBV2
clone size: few
J gene: TRBJ2-3
D gene: TRBD1
CDR3 protein: CASSLGQGQWNTQYF
CDR3 DNA: TGTGCCAGCAGTCTGGGACAGGGGCAGTGGAATACGCAGTATTTT

V gene: TRBV28
clone size: few
J gene: TRBJ1-4
D gene: TRBD1
CDR3 protein: CASSSGQYEKLFF
CDR3 DNA: TGTGCCAGCAGTTCGGGACAGTATGAAAAACTGTTTTTT

V gene: TRBV5-6
clone size: NA
J gene: TRBJ2-7
D gene: NA
CDR3 protein: CASSARGEQYF
CDR3 DNA: TGTGCCAGCAGCGCTAGGGGGGAGCAGTACTTC

V gene: TRBV7-3
clone size: NA
J gene: TRBJ2-1
D gene: TRBD2
CDR3 protein: CASRPPGTSDNEQFF
CDR3 DNA: TGTGCCAGCAGGCCCCCCGGGACTAGCGACAATGAGCAGTTCTTC

V gene: TRBV19
clone size: once
J gene: TRBJ1-2
D gene: NA
CDR3 protein: CASSLQGNIYGYTF
CDR3 DNA: TGTGCCAGTAGTCTCCAGGGAAATATCTATGGCTACACCTTC

V gene: TRBV5-1
clone size: NA
J gene: TRBJ1-1
D gene: TRBD1
CDR3 protein: CASSPTIVGTEPMNTEAFF
CDR3 DNA: TGCGCCAGCAGCCCGACAATTGTCGGGACAGAGCCCATGAACACTGAAGCTTTCTTT

V gene: TRBV7-3
clone size: few
J gene: TRBJ2-1
D gene: NA
CDR3 protein: CASSPSYTHNEQFF
CDR3 DNA: TGTGCCAGCAGCCCTTCGTATACACACAATGAGCAGTTCTTC

V gene: TRBV6-1
clone size: NA
J gene: TRBJ2-3
D gene: TRBD2
CDR3 protein: CASSDRGLPGTDTQYF
CDR3 DNA: TGTGCCAGCAGTGACCGGGGACTACCCGGGACAGATACGCAGTATTTT

V gene: TRBV7-3
clone size: NA
J gene: TRBJ2-3
D gene: TRBD2
CDR3 protein: CASSWSGRTDTQYF
CDR3 DNA: TGTGCCAGCAGCTGGAGCGGGAGAACAGATACGCAGTATTTT

V gene: TRBV4-3
clone size: NA
J gene: TRBJ2-7
D gene: NA
CDR3 protein: CASSPEPGTYEQYF
CDR3 DNA: TGCGCCAGCAGCCCGGAGCCAGGGACCTACGAGCAGTACTTC

V gene: TRBV5-4
clone size: NA
J gene: TRBJ2-2
D gene: TRBD1
CDR3 protein: CASSPRTGTVNTGELFF
CDR3 DNA: TGTGCCAGCAGCCCCCGTACCGGGACAGTGAACACCGGGGAGCTGTTTTTT

V gene: TRBV7-8
clone size: NA
J gene: TRBJ2-3
D gene: TRBD1
CDR3 protein: CASSFMGDRRTDTQYF
CDR3 DNA: TGTGCCAGCAGCTTTATGGGGGACAGGCGGACAGATACGCAGTATTTT

V gene: TRBV28
clone size: few
J gene: TRBJ1-5
D gene: NA
CDR3 protein: CASSRRNQPQHF
CDR3 DNA: TGTGCCAGCAGTCGGAGGAATCAGCCCCAGCATTTT

V gene: TRBV2
clone size: NA
J gene: TRBJ1-5
D gene: NA
CDR3 protein: CASSDRVVNQPQHF
CDR3 DNA: TGTGCCAGCAGTGACAGGGTGGTCAATCAGCCCCAGCATTTT

V gene: TRBV9
clone size: NA
J gene: TRBJ2-2
D gene: NA
CDR3 protein: CASSLTAGELFF
CDR3 DNA: TGTGCCAGCAGCCTCACAGCCGGGGAGCTGTTTTTT

V gene: TRBV9
clone size: NA
J gene: TRBJ1-1
D gene: TRBD1
CDR3 protein: CASSAGPGGTEAFF
CDR3 DNA: TGTGCCAGCAGCGCGGGGCCAGGGGGGACTGAAGCTTTCTTT

V gene: TRBV9
clone size: once
J gene: TRBJ1-2
D gene: TRBD1
CDR3 protein: CASSAPEGTASFGYTF
CDR3 DNA: TGTGCCAGCAGCGCCCCGGAAGGGACAGCATCCTTCGGCTACACCTTC

V gene: TRBV7-2
clone size: NA
J gene: TRBJ2-3
D gene: TRBD2
CDR3 protein: CASSSLLTSGGTDTQYF
CDR3 DNA: TGTGCCAGCAGCTCCCTACTGACTAGCGGGGGCACAGATACGCAGTATTTT

V gene: TRBV29-1
clone size: NA
J gene: TRBJ1-1
D gene: TRBD1
CDR3 protein: CSADRGPEAFF
CDR3 DNA: TGCAGCGCGGACAGGGGGCCTGAAGCTTTCTTT

V gene: TRBV19
clone size: NA
J gene: TRBJ2-1
D gene: NA
CDR3 protein: CASSNREGSYNEQFF
CDR3 DNA: TGTGCCAGTAGTAACAGGGAAGGCTCCTACAATGAGCAGTTCTTC

V gene: TRBV16
clone size: NA
J gene: TRBJ1-2
D gene: NA
CDR3 protein: CASSQSPTTVYTF
CDR3 DNA: TGTGCCAGCAGCCAATCCCCAACCACAGTCTACACCTTC

V gene: TRBV28
clone size: NA
J gene: TRBJ1-4
D gene: TRBD1
CDR3 protein: CASTPAVGQGVSTNEKLFF
CDR3 DNA: TGTGCCAGCACCCCAGCGGTTGGACAGGGGGTTTCAACTAATGAAAAACTGTTTTTT

V gene: TRBV7-8
clone size: NA
J gene: TRBJ2-7
D gene: TRBD2
CDR3 protein: CASSPEGRGGTYEQYF
CDR3 DNA: TGTGCCAGCAGCCCGGAGGGTCGGGGGGGGACATACGAGCAGTACTTC

V gene: TRBV6-5
clone size: NA
J gene: TRBJ2-7
D gene: TRBD1
CDR3 protein: CASRGQVGDYEQYF
CDR3 DNA: TGTGCCAGCAGGGGACAGGTCGGGGACTACGAGCAGTACTTC

V gene: TRBV11-2
clone size: NA
J gene: TRBJ2-5
D gene: NA
CDR3 protein: CASSLNGQVLETQYF
CDR3 DNA: TGTGCCAGCAGCTTAAATGGGCAGGTCTTGGAGACCCAGTACTTC

V gene: TRBV11-2
clone size: NA
J gene: TRBJ1-5
D gene: TRBD1
CDR3 protein: CASSPGGRQGINQPQHF
CDR3 DNA: TGTGCCAGCAGCCCAGGGGGGCGGCAGGGGATCAATCAGCCCCAGCATTTT

V gene: TRBV5-1
clone size: NA
J gene: TRBJ2-1
D gene: TRBD2
CDR3 protein: CASSLGLADYNEQFF
CDR3 DNA: TGCGCCAGCAGCTTGGGACTAGCGGACTACAATGAGCAGTTCTTC

V gene: TRBV2
clone size: NA
J gene: TRBJ1-1
D gene: NA
CDR3 protein: CASSTAGGGINTEAFF
CDR3 DNA: TGTGCCAGCAGTACTGCCGGAGGAGGGATCAACACTGAAGCTTTCTTT

V gene: TRBV4-2
clone size: NA
J gene: TRBJ1-2
D gene: TRBD1
CDR3 protein: CASSQARQGANYGYTF
CDR3 DNA: TGTGCCAGCAGCCAAGCTCGACAGGGGGCTAACTATGGCTACACCTTC

V gene: TRBV6-1
clone size: NA
J gene: TRBJ1-1
D gene: TRBD1
CDR3 protein: CASSSGQGETFF
CDR3 DNA: TGTGCCAGCAGCAGCGGACAGGGCGAGACTTTCTTT

V gene: TRBV6-5
clone size: NA
J gene: TRBJ1-2
D gene: TRBD1
CDR3 protein: CASSYSTGGHGYTF
CDR3 DNA: TGTGCCAGCAGTTACTCTACAGGGGGCCATGGCTACACCTTC

V gene: TRBV28
clone size: once
J gene: TRBJ2-2
D gene: TRBD2
CDR3 protein: CASGWASGGTGELFF
CDR3 DNA: TGTGCCAGCGGTTGGGCTAGCGGGGGCACCGGGGAGCTGTTTTTT

V gene: TRBV5-8
clone size: NA
J gene: TRBJ2-2
D gene: NA
CDR3 protein: CASSLERGPLTGELFF
CDR3 DNA: TGTGCCAGCAGCTTGGAAAGGGGTCCCCTAACCGGGGAGCTGTTTTTT

V gene: TRBV19
clone size: NA
J gene: TRBJ2-4
D gene: NA
CDR3 protein: CASSISGKNIQYF
CDR3 DNA: TGTGCCAGTAGTATATCGGGGAAAAACATTCAGTACTTC

V gene: TRBV19
clone size: NA
J gene: TRBJ1-6
D gene: TRBD1
CDR3 protein: CASSLQGADNSPLHF
CDR3 DNA: TGTGCCAGTAGCTTACAGGGGGCCGATAATTCACCCCTCCACTTT

V gene: TRBV7-9
clone size: NA
J gene: TRBJ2-2
D gene: NA
CDR3 protein: CASSLGAAGELFF
CDR3 DNA: TGTGCCAGCAGCTTAGGTGCGGCCGGGGAGCTGTTTTTT

V gene: TRBV19
clone size: NA
J gene: TRBJ2-1
D gene: TRBD2
CDR3 protein: CASSISGASYNEQFF
CDR3 DNA: TGTGCCAGTAGTATTAGCGGGGCATCCTACAATGAGCAGTTCTTC

V gene: TRBV5-6
clone size: NA
J gene: TRBJ2-5
D gene: NA
CDR3 protein: CASSLVTEETQYF
CDR3 DNA: TGTGCCAGCAGCTTGGTGACAGAAGAGACCCAGTACTTC

V gene: TRBV10-1
clone size: once
J gene: TRBJ1-4
D gene: TRBD1
CDR3 protein: CASSDGQGPATNEKLFF
CDR3 DNA: TGCGCCAGCAGTGACGGACAGGGTCCAGCAACTAATGAAAAACTGTTTTTT

V gene: TRBV2
clone size: few
J gene: TRBJ2-1
D gene: TRBD1
CDR3 protein: CASSEGQGQWDEQFF
CDR3 DNA: TGTGCCAGCAGTGAAGGACAGGGGCAGTGGGATGAGCAGTTCTTC

V gene: TRBV5-1
clone size: NA
J gene: TRBJ2-4
D gene: TRBD1
CDR3 protein: CASSSDRALAKNIQYF
CDR3 DNA: TGCGCCAGCAGCAGTGACAGGGCTCTAGCCAAAAACATTCAGTACTTC

V gene: TRBV5-1
clone size: few
J gene: TRBJ2-6
D gene: NA
CDR3 protein: CASTLTAGANGLTF
CDR3 DNA: TGCGCCAGCACTTTAACTGCTGGGGCCAACGGCCTGACTTTC